This entry lists 9 T cell receptor beta chains sequenced from one sample in a study of graft-versus-host responses after intestinal transplantation. The authors plated roughly 200,000 CFSE-labeled responder cells with roughly 200,000 irradiated, violet-dye-labeled stimulator cells. Clones were sequenced by immunoSEQ multiplex PCR, and TCRdb holds only the in-frame ones, with some missing. The sample yields approximately 14,000 clones, over 35% seen once. The specimen comprised alloreactive CD8+ T cells from a mixed lymphocyte reaction culture, sampled before intestinal transplant. Subset defined: CFSE-low proliferating T cells sorted from roughly 6-day pre-transplant mixed lymphocyte reaction (GvH or HvG direction). The receptors were gathered from a human patient who received an intestinal transplant.

This clone was seen more than once but under ten times. The J gene is TRBJ1-4, the V gene TRBV10-3; TRBD1 aligns across 10 bases. This CDR3 contains 17 residues. Germline CDR1 ENHRY, CDR2 SYGVKD. V was clipped by 3 bases and J by 6 bases; unmatched bases: 10. CDR3 sequence (DNA): TGTGCCATCAGTGACCCCGATCAGACAGGGGGCGATGAAAAACTGTTTTTT. This sequence encodes CAISDPDQTGGDEKLFF.

CDR3 sequence reads: CASSLARDRAQETQYF. The CDR3 DNA sequence: TGTGCCAGCAGCTTAGCCCGGGACAGGGCCCAAGAGACCCAGTACTTC. The chain links TRBV7-8 to TRBJ2-5; the match to TRBD1 covers 9 bases. The CDR3 sequence is 16 residues long. Germline V gives CDR1 SGHVS, CDR2 FQNEAQ. V trimming: 0 bases; J trimming: 1 base; junction bases outside the gene matches: 3.

By share of the sample, this clone is medium-sized. V and J are TRBV7-2 and TRBJ2-7, with TRBD2 identical over 8 bases. Unmatched junction bases numbered 3, after V lost 5 bases and J lost 3 bases. The CDR3 contains 13 residues. Germline values: CDR1 SGHTA, CDR2 FQGNSA. For the CDR3, the DNA is TGTGCCAGCAGCGCTAGCGGGCACTACGAGCAGTACTTC. Translated: CASSASGHYEQYF. Filled out from reference TRBV7-2 and TRBJ2-7, the complete variable domain reads GAGVSQSPSNKVTEKGKDVELRCDPISGHTALYWYRQSLGQGLEFLIYFQGNSAPDKSGLPSDRFSAERTGGSVSTLTIQRTQQEDSAVYLCASSASGHYEQYFGPGTRLTVT.

This clone was seen just once. The chain combines TRBV10-3 with TRBJ2-5; D may be TRBD1 (5 bases). Germline CDR1 ENHRY, CDR2 SYGVKD. The CDR3 is 16 amino acids. Trimming pared 3 bases from V and 5 bases from J, leaving 19 bases between. In DNA form, the CDR3 reads TGTGCCATCAGTGAAGGTTGGGGCACGCCAATTGAGACCCAGTACTTC. It yields the protein CAISEGWGTPIETQYF.

This rearrangement joins TRBV7-9 to TRBJ1-1, with 12 nucleotides matching TRBD1. V gave up 3 bases and J gave up 8 bases; unmatched junction bases: 4. This CDR3 comprises 14 residues. Per the germline V gene, CDR1 is SEHNR and CDR2 is FQNEAQ (reference sequence). The CDR3 nucleotides read TGTGCCAGCAGCTTTTCCGGGACAGGGGGCGAAGCTTTCTTT. Translating it yields CASSFSGTGGEAFF.

The sample holds a few counts of this clone. The chain is built from TRBV5-8 and TRBJ1-6; TRBD1 might be the D (6 bases). Trimming took 1 base from V and 10 from J, leaving 15 bases between them. Germline V gene sequence: CDR1 SGHTS, CDR2 YDEGEE. This CDR3 contains 15 residues. CDR3 region: CASSLFRHQGSPLHF. The CDR3 DNA is TGTGCCAGCAGCTTGTTCAGACACCAGGGGTCACCCCTCCACTTT.

The chain uses TRBV5-1 and TRBJ2-1; TRBD2 matches 10 bases. The CDR3 loop spans 22 amino acids. Germline V gene lookup returns CDR1 SGHRS and CDR2 YFSETQ. With V trimmed by 1 base and J by 3 bases, 22 bases remained unmatched. As DNA, the CDR3 is TGCGCCAGCAGCTTGTTACCCCCTTTCAGCGGGGGGGCTAGAAAAGACTACAATGAGCAGTTCTTC. Translating gives CASSLLPPFSGGARKDYNEQFF.

The chain carries TRBV19 and TRBJ2-1; unclear D gene. Germline V gene lookup returns CDR1 LNHDA and CDR2 SQIVND (reference sequence). V gave up 4 bases and J gave up 7 bases, with 14 bases separating them. The CDR3 totals 14 residues. DNA of the CDR3: TGTGCCAGTAGTACACTGAATAAGTTAAATGAGCAGTTCTTC. Its translation: CASSTLNKLNEQFF.

With regard to this clone: Other DNA sequences from this sample encode an identical CDR3 as well. The CDR3 reads CASTLSQGFTEQFF. DNA for the CDR3: TGTGCCAGCACTTTATCACAGGGTTTCACTGAGCAGTTCTTC. The J gene is TRBJ2-1, the V gene TRBV6-1; possible D gene TRBD1, 6 bases. CDR3 length: 14 amino acids. V was shortened by 7 bases and J by 9 bases, with 19 bases between the two germline ends. Looked up from germline, CDR1 is MNHNS and CDR2 is SASEGT.